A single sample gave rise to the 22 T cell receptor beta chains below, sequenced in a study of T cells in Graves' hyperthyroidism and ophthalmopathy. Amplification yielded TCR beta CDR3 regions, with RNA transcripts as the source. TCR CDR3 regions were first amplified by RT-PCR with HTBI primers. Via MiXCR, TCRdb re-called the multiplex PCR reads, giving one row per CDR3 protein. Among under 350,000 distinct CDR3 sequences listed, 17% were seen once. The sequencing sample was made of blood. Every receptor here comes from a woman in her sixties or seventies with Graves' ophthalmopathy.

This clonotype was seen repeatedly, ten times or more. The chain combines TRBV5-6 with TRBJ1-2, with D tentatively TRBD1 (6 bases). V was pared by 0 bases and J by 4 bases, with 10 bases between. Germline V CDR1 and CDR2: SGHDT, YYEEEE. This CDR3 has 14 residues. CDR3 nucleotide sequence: TGTGCCAGCAGCTTGGCCCAGGGGTCCTATGGCTACACCTTC. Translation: CASSLAQGSYGYTF.

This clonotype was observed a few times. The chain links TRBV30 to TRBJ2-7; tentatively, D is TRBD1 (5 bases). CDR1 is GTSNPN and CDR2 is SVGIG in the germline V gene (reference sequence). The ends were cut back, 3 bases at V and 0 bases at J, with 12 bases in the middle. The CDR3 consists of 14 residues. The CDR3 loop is CAWRGRVSSYEQYF. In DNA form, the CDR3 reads TGTGCCTGGAGGGGCAGGGTCAGCTCCTACGAGCAGTACTTC.

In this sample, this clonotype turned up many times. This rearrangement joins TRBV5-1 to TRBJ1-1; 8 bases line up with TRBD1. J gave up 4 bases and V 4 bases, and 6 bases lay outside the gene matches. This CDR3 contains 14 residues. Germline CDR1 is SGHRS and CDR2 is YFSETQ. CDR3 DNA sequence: TGCGCCAGCAGCCTACAGGGGGGTCCCACTGAAGCTTTCTTT. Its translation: CASSLQGGPTEAFF.

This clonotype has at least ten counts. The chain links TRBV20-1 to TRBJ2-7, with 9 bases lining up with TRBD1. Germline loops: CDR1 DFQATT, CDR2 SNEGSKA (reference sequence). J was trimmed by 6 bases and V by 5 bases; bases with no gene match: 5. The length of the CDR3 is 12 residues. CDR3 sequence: CSASGQGREQYF. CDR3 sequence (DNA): TGCAGTGCTTCGGGACAGGGTCGCGAGCAGTACTTC.

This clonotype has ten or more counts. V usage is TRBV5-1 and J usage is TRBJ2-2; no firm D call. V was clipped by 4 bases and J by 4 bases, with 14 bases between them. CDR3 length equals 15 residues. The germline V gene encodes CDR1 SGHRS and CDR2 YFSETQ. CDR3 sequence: CASSPDPLGTGELFF. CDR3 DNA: TGCGCCAGCAGCCCGGACCCTTTAGGCACCGGGGAGCTGTTTTTT.

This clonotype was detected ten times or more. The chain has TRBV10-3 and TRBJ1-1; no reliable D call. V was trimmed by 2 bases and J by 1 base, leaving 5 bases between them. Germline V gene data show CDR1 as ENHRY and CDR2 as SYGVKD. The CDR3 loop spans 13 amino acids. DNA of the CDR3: TGTGCCATCAGTGAGCAGGAGAACACTGAAGCTTTCTTT. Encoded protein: CAISEQENTEAFF.

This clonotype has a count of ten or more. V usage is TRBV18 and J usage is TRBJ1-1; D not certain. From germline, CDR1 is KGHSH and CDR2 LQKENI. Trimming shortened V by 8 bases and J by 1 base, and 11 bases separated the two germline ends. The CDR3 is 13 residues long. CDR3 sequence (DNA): TGTGCCAGCACGGTCAATACGAACACTGAAGCTTTCTTT. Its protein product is CASTVNTNTEAFF.

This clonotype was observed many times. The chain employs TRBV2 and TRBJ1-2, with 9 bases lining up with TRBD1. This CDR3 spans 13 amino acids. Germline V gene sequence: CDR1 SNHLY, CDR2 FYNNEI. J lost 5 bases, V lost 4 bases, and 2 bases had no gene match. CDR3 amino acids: CASSADRGYGYTF. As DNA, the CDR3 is TGTGCCAGCAGTGCTGACAGGGGGTATGGCTACACCTTC.

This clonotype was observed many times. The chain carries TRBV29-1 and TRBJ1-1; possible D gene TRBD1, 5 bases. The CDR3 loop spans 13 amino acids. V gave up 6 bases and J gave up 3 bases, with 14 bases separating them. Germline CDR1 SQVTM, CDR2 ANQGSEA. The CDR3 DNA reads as TGCAGCGTATTTTGGGGCGCGGACACTGAAGCTTTCTTT. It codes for CSVFWGADTEAFF.

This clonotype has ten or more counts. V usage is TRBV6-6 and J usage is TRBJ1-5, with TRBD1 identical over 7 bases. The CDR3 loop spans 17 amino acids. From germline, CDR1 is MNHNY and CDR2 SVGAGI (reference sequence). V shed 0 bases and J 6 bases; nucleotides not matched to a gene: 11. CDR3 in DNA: TGTGCCAGCAGTTACTCGTCCCGCGGAGGGGGCGGTCAGCCCCAGCATTTT. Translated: CASSYSSRGGGGQPQHF.

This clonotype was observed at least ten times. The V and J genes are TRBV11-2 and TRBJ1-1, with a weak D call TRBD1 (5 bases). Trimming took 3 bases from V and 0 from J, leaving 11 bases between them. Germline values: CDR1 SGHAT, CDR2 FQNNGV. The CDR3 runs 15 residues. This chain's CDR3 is CASSFDDRVNTEAFF. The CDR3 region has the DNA TGTGCCAGCAGCTTCGACGACAGAGTGAACACTGAAGCTTTCTTT. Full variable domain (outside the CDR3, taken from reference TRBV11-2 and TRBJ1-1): EAGVAQSPRYKIIEKRQSVAFWCNPISGHATLYWYQQILGQGPKLLIQFQNNGVVDDSQLPKDRFSAERLKGVDSTLKIQPAKLEDSAVYLCASSFDDRVNTEAFFGQGTRLTVV.

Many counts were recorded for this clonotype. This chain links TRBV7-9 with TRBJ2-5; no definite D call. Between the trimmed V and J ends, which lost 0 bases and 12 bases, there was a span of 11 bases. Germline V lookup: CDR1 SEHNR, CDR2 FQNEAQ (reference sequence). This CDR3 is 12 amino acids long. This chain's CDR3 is CASSLAPGSEYF. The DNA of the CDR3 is TGTGCCAGCAGCTTAGCCCCCGGGTCAGAGTACTTC. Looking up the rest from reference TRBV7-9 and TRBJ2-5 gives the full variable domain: DTGVSQNPRHKITKRGQNVTFRCDPISEHNRLYWYRQTLGQGPEFLTYFQNEAQLEKSRLLSDRFSAERPKGSFSTLEIQRTEQGDSAMYLCASSLAPGSEYFGPGTRLLVL.

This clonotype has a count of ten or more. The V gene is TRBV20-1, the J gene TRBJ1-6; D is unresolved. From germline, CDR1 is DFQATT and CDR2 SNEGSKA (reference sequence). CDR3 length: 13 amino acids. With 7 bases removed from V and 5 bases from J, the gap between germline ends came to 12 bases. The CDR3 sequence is CSVRADNNSPLHF. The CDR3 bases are TGCAGTGTTAGGGCGGATAATAATTCACCCCTCCACTTT.

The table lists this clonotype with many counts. The CDR3: CASSYSPLYEQYF. CDR3 nucleotide sequence: TGTGCCAGCAGTTACTCACCTCTCTACGAGCAGTACTTC. The chain uses TRBV6-2 or TRBV6-3 and TRBJ2-7; D remains unclear. The CDR3 totals 13 residues. In germline, CDR1 is MNHEY, CDR2 SVGEGT. Trimming removed 0 bases at V and 3 bases at J, with 6 bases between.

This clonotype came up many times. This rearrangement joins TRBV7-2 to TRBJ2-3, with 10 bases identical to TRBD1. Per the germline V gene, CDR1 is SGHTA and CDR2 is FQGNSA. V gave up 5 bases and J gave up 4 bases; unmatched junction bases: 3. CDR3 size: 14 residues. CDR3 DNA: TGTGCCAGCAGCCCCGGACAGGGGGCAGATACGCAGTATTTT. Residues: CASSPGQGADTQYF.

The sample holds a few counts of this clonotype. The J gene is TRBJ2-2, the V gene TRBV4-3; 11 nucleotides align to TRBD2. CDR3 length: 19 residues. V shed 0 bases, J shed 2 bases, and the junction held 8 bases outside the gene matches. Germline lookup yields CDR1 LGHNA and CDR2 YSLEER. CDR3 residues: CASSQDQKLAGANTGELFF. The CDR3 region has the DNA TGCGCCAGCAGCCAAGATCAAAAACTAGCGGGAGCAAACACCGGGGAGCTGTTTTTT.

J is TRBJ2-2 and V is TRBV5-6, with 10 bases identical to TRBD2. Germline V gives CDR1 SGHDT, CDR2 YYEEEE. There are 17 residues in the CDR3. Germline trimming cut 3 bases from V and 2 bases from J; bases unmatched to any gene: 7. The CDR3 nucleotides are TGTGCCAGCAGCTGGTGGCCTAGCGGGAGAAACACCGGGGAGCTGTTTTTT. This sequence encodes CASSWWPSGRNTGELFF.

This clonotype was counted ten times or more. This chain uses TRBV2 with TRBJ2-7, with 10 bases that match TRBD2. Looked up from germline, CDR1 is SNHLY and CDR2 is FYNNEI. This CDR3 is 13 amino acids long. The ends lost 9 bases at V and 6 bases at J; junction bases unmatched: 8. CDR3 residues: CASTSGGATEQYF. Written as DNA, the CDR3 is TGTGCCAGTACAAGCGGGGGGGCCACCGAGCAGTACTTC.

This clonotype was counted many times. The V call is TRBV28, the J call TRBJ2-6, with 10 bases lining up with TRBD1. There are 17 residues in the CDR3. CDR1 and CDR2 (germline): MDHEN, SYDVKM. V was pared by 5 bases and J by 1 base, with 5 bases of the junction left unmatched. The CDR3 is CASSPWDRGSGANVLTF. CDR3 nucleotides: TGTGCCAGCAGTCCCTGGGACAGGGGATCTGGGGCCAACGTCCTGACTTTC. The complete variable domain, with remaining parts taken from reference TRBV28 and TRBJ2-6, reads DVKVTQSSRYLVKRTGEKVFLECVQDMDHENMFWYRQDPGLGLRLIYFSYDVKMKEKGDIPEGYSVSREKKERFSLILESASTNQTSMYLCASSPWDRGSGANVLTFGAGSRLTVL.

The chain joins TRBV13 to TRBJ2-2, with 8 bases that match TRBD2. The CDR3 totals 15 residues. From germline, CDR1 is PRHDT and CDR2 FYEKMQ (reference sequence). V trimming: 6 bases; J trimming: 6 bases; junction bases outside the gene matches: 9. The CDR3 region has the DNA TGTGCCAGCAGGAAAGCGGGAGAGTCCCCCGGGGAGCTGTTTTTT. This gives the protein CASRKAGESPGELFF.

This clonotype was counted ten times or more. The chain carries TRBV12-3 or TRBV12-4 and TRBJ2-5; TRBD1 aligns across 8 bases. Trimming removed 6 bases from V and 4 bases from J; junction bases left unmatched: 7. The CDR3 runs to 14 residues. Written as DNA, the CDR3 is TGTGCCAGCAGCCTCGGACAGGGCGGAGAGACCCAGTACTTC. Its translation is CASSLGQGGETQYF.

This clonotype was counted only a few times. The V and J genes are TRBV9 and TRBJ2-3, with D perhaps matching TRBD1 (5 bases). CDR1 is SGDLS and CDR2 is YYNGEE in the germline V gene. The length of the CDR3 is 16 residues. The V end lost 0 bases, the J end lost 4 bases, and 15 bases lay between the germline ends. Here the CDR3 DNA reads TGTGCCAGCAGCGTAGAAGGAGAGCTACAGGCAGATACGCAGTATTTT. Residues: CASSVEGELQADTQYF.